This T cell receptor (beta chain) was recovered during a study of identical twins. A universal primer site arose from template switching, and cDNA bore unique molecular identifiers. TCRdb recomputed calls from the 5' RACE reads with MiXCR, one row per CDR3 protein. The sample lists a few hundred thousand distinct CDR3 sequences, 20% to 25% occurring once. The data also belong to a second study, concerning T cells expressing NK-cell markers. According to that study: Dominant NKG2C+ clonotypes made up about 1.0-7.5% of CD8+ T cells in roughly 6 donors.

The source material was CD4+ T cells sorted from blood. This TCR came from a young woman in good health.

The DNA for the CDR3 is TGTGCCAGCAGCCCGTTGACTAGATCTAAGACCCAGTACTTC. As protein: CASSPLTRSKTQYF. The rearrangement links TRBV7-2 to TRBJ2-5; TRBD2 might be the D (6 bases). V was clipped by 5 bases and J by 6 bases, with 16 bases between them. Germline CDR1 reads SGHTA; CDR2 reads FQGNSA. This CDR3 spans 14 amino acids.